This T cell receptor (beta chain) was captured in a study of blood T cell repertoires in COVID-19 (dated by TCRdb to the early 2020s). Study-wide context: Samples covering the acute and convalescent phases of COVID-19 were provided by collaborators in the United States, Italy and Spain. The material from the prospective study consisted of cDNA or gDNA derived from T cells, B-cell-depleted T cells, or PBMCs. The dataset comprised deeply sampled blood TCRbeta repertoires from subjects exposed to, actively infected with, or recovered from COVID-19. The repertoires were released in a freely available public database intended as a resource for research on the immune response to SARS-CoV-2. Samples were obtained from the ongoing ImmuneRACE study (first 160 participants) and from about 1,300 subjects provided by 6 global collaborators. Sample metadata almost always included a de-identified subject ID, COVID-19 status, age in years and sex. Where available, HLA class I and class II types were obtained from metadata supplied by the sample provider rather than from assay-based typing.

Study-wide conclusions, independent of this receptor: Clinical and demographic metadata were provided uncurated, with the amount varying by source and participant.

The immunoSEQ Assay, a bias-controlled multiplex PCR, was used to amplify TCRbeta CDR3 regions from genomic DNA. As for the original processing: The number of nucleated cells in each sample was estimated by amplification of reference gene primers within the assay. To quantify the absolute abundance of each unique TCRbeta CDR3 rearrangement, sequence reads were collapsed and filtered. For each sample, productive Simpson clonality was calculated as the square root of Simpson's diversity index over productive rearrangements. TCRdb provides this immuneACCESS table in a form limited to in-frame rearrangements. Some clones are lacking; in checked studies, under half of them reflect an unresolved V gene, and why the rest are absent is not known. The V and J calls and clone size are taken from that table; D and trimming were inferred from the DNA. Across this sample there are approximately 280,000 clones, with around nine tenths seen only once. Of the sample, 6% to 7% falls within the top ten clones.

V was cut back by 1 base and J by 5 bases, leaving a gap of 6 bases between them. Counted from cysteine to phenylalanine, this CDR3 has 13 amino acids. Only the CDR3 DNA stays, 39 bases, in frame from base 1. The germline V gene provides CDR1 SGHTA and CDR2 FQGTGA. One collaborating source in Seattle enrolled patients while the patients were actively infected and followed the patients over time throughout the course of disease. Each collaborating institution followed its own protocols to collect whole blood in K2EDTA tubes. Collaborator samples were shipped for TCRbeta analysis as frozen whole blood, isolated PBMCs, or DNA extracted from either sample type. Of note for this clone: Its antigen target is currently unknown. The input lacks base qualities; no much larger clone sits a single base away.

Sequencing used peripheral blood. The rearrangement joined TRBV7-3 to TRBJ2-1, with a weak D call of TRBD1 (6 bases match). This TCR was recovered from a woman aged 30 to 39 with COVID-19, enrolled during active disease. CDR3 protein: CASSLRGHNEQFF. At the DNA level, the sequence is TGTGCCAGCAGCTTAAGGGGGCACAATGAGCAGTTCTTC.